These 27 T cell receptor beta chains share one sample of origin, sequenced in a study of beta chain features in type 1 diabetes. No antigen has been identified for these receptors. General study points: Type 1 diabetes patients had moderately but significantly shorter TCRB CDR3s in all four CD4+ subsets.

The investigators reverse transcribed all of the isolated RNA, so they sequenced expressed TCRB transcripts. Measured with immunoSEQ multiplex PCR; TCRdb has only the in-frame clones, and not every one. The data show approximately 600,000 clones, about an eighth seen once. The sample was naive CD4+ T cells from blood. The origin of the receptors is a young man with type 1 diabetes.

This clone has a handful of counts. V and J are TRBV9 and TRBJ1-3; the D is unclear. V was trimmed by 0 bases and J by 5 bases, leaving 6 bases between them. From germline, CDR1 is SGDLS and CDR2 YYNGEE. This CDR3 has 13 amino acids. CDR3 DNA sequence: TGTGCCAGCAGCGTAGACACGAGAAACACCATATATTTT. Its translation is CASSVDTRNTIYF.

This chain connects TRBV4-2 to TRBJ1-4; possible D gene TRBD1, 5 bases. The CDR3 length is 15 residues. Trimming removed 4 bases from V and 0 bases from J, with 9 bases in between. CDR1 and CDR2 from the germline V gene are LGHNA and YNFKEQ. CDR3 loop: CASSRGGSTNEKLFF. CDR3 in DNA: TGTGCCAGCAGCCGGGGGGGATCAACTAATGAAAAACTGTTTTTT.

The chain couples TRBV6-1 to TRBJ2-1; D remains unclear. From germline, CDR1 is MNHNS and CDR2 SASEGT. This CDR3 region has 13 residues. V was pared by 3 bases and J by 1 base, with 4 bases between. The CDR3: CASSDQSYNEQFF. The CDR3 DNA reads TGTGCCAGCAGTGATCAGTCCTACAATGAGCAGTTCTTC.

This clone was detected a few times. CDR3 in DNA: TGTGCCAGCAGTCGGACAGGGGTCGGGGTTGCTTTCTTT. This encodes CASSRTGVGVAFF. The chain combines TRBV27 with TRBJ1-1; 9 bases are a match to TRBD1. The CDR3 is 13 amino acids. The junction had 9 bases not matched to a gene; V was cut back by 5 bases and J by 11 bases. Germline loops: CDR1 MNHEY, CDR2 SMNVEV (reference sequence).

This clone has only a few counts. This chain joins TRBV5-4 and TRBJ2-3; no clear D. This CDR3 region has 15 residues. CDR1 and CDR2 from the germline V gene are SGHNT and YYREEE (reference sequence). V lost 1 base, J lost 2 bases, and 11 bases lay in between. The CDR3 DNA sequence: TGTGCCAGCAGCTTGAGCCAACAGCTCACAGATACGCAGTATTTT. Protein sequence: CASSLSQQLTDTQYF. Looking up the rest from reference TRBV5-4 and TRBJ2-3 gives the full variable domain: ETGVTQSPTHLIKTRGQQVTLRCSSQSGHNTVSWYQQALGQGPQFIFQYYREEENGRGNFPPRFSGLQFPNYSSELNVNALELDDSALYLCASSLSQQLTDTQYFGPGTRLTVL.

This clone was found a few times. The genes are TRBV30 and TRBJ1-5, with D uncertain. CDR3 size: 13 residues. CDR1 is GTSNPN and CDR2 is SVGIG in the germline V gene (reference sequence). The V and J ends lost 2 bases and 3 bases respectively, with 8 bases between them. Here the CDR3 reads CAWSSHNNQPQHF. CDR3 nucleotides: TGTGCCTGGAGTAGCCATAACAATCAGCCCCAGCATTTT.

This clone has more than one count but fewer than ten. This chain connects TRBV6-4 to TRBJ1-6; D unresolved. The V gene's germline CDR1 is MRHNA and CDR2 SNTAGT. V lost 3 bases and J 7 bases, leaving 7 bases between the germline ends. The CDR3 is made up of 13 amino acids. This CDR3 reads CASSEGSNSPLHF. DNA of the CDR3: TGTGCCAGCAGTGAAGGCAGCAATTCACCCCTCCACTTT.

This clone has only a few counts. The V and J genes are TRBV2 and TRBJ2-5, with D unresolved. Trimming took 4 bases from V and 4 from J, leaving 7 bases between them. Looked up from germline, CDR1 is SNHLY and CDR2 is FYNNEI. CDR3 length: 12 residues. The CDR3 region has the DNA TGTGCCAGCAGTGTTTGGGGAGAGACCCAGTACTTC. Its translation: CASSVWGETQYF.

A few counts support this clone. This chain connects TRBV6-5 to TRBJ2-3; the D is unclear. This CDR3 spans 12 amino acids. The germline V and J ends were trimmed by 8 bases and 6 bases, with 12 bases remaining between them. CDR1 and CDR2 (germline): MNHEY, SVGAGI. CDR3 residues: CASGQVEDTQYF. CDR3 nucleotide sequence: TGTGCCAGCGGTCAGGTTGAGGATACGCAGTATTTT.

The CDR3 DNA sequence: TGTGCCAGCTCACCACAAGAGGGAAGGTACACTGAAGCTTTCTTT. Encoded protein: CASSPQEGRYTEAFF. V and J are TRBV18 and TRBJ1-1; the D is unclear. V lost 1 base and J lost 3, with 12 bases in between. Germline loops: CDR1 KGHSH, CDR2 LQKENI. There are 15 residues in the CDR3.

This chain uses TRBV6-5 with TRBJ2-3; 8 positions agree with TRBD2. The CDR3 has 15 amino acids. Germline CDR1 MNHEY, CDR2 SVGAGI. With 7 bases clipped from V and 4 bases from J, the junction kept 10 bases outside the gene matches. The CDR3 sequence is CASKSRGGGADTQYF. The CDR3 region has the DNA TGTGCCAGCAAAAGCCGGGGGGGCGGCGCAGATACGCAGTATTTT.

The J gene is TRBJ2-1, the V gene TRBV6-5; a weak D match, TRBD1 (5 bases). Germline loops: CDR1 MNHEY, CDR2 SVGAGI. The CDR3 has 16 amino acids. V was shortened by 2 bases and J by 2 bases, with 13 bases between the two germline ends. CDR3 region: CASSYAPQGAYNEQFF. In DNA form, the CDR3 reads TGTGCCAGCAGTTACGCCCCGCAGGGCGCCTACAATGAGCAGTTCTTC.

This chain links TRBV25-1 with TRBJ1-2, with 9 bases lining up with TRBD1. CDR1 and CDR2 (germline): MGHDK, SYGVNS. The CDR3 has 15 residues. J gave up 5 bases and V 4 bases, and 8 bases lay outside the gene matches. The CDR3 region has the DNA TGTGCCAGCAGTGCCGGGACAGGGTTTATATATGGCTACACCTTC. Protein sequence: CASSAGTGFIYGYTF.

This clone was detected only a few times. V is TRBV10-3 and J is TRBJ2-7; 12 bases are shared with TRBD2. The CDR3 extends over 16 amino acids. CDR1 and CDR2 from the germline V gene are ENHRY and SYGVKD. V trimming: 4 bases; J trimming: 3 bases; junction bases outside the gene matches: 7. CDR3 region: CAISGSTSGGFYEQYF. DNA of the CDR3: TGTGCCATCAGTGGTTCGACTAGCGGGGGATTCTACGAGCAGTACTTC.

This clone showed up just a few times. V gene TRBV5-1 combines with J gene TRBJ1-6, with D possibly TRBD1 on 6 matching bases. Per germline, CDR1 SGHRS and CDR2 YFSETQ. V lost 0 bases to trimming and J lost 11 bases, with 12 bases between them. The CDR3 length is 14 residues. CDR3 region: CASSLGQGLTPLHF. Here the CDR3 DNA reads TGCGCCAGCAGCTTGGGTCAGGGGCTCACACCCCTCCACTTT.

This clone was counted only a few times. This chain connects TRBV5-8 to TRBJ1-1, with 9 positions matching TRBD1. The CDR3 has 17 amino acids. The germline CDR1 and CDR2 sequences are SGHTS and YDEGEE. The V segment lost 1 base and the J segment 4 bases; nucleotides outside the gene matches: 11. DNA for the CDR3: TGTGCCAGCAGCTTGCACCAACAGGGGGCAGGAGGCACTGAAGCTTTCTTT. Translated, it gives CASSLHQQGAGGTEAFF.

This clone came up a few times. The genes are TRBV13 and TRBJ1-2; TRBD1 is a possible D gene (5 bases). This CDR3 has 14 residues. Between the trimmed V and J ends, which lost 5 bases and 3 bases, there was a span of 13 bases. Germline CDR1 and CDR2: PRHDT and FYEKMQ (reference sequence). The CDR3 DNA follows: TGTGCCAGCAGCCCCCCGCAAGGGGACTATGGCTACACCTTC. Translated: CASSPPQGDYGYTF.

The count of this clone is one. Other DNA sequences in the sample encode the same CDR3. This rearrangement joins TRBV9 to TRBJ2-3, with a tentative D call TRBD1 (6 bases). CDR1 is SGDLS and CDR2 is YYNGEE in the germline V gene. The CDR3 sequence is 15 residues long. V lost 0 bases, J lost 4 bases, and 12 bases lay in between. The CDR3: CASSVGQGLADTQYF. The CDR3 DNA reads TGTGCCAGCAGCGTAGGGCAGGGGCTCGCAGATACGCAGTATTTT.

The chain is built from TRBV2 and TRBJ2-1, with D possibly TRBD1 on 5 matching bases. Germline V CDR1 and CDR2: SNHLY, FYNNEI. This CDR3 is 13 amino acids long. V lost 7 bases and J 6 bases, leaving 13 bases between the germline ends. The CDR3 is CASTGNLGNEQFF. The DNA of the CDR3 is TGTGCCAGCACAGGGAACCTTGGCAATGAGCAGTTCTTC.

The chain employs TRBV5-1 and TRBJ2-5; 11 bases align to TRBD2. The CDR3 length is 16 residues. Germline-derived CDR1 and CDR2 are SGHRS and YFSETQ. With 4 bases clipped from V and 1 base from J, the junction kept 6 bases outside the gene matches. Here the CDR3 DNA reads TGCGCCAGCAGCCTCCCTAGCGGGGGGCTCCAAGAGACCCAGTACTTC. The encoded protein is CASSLPSGGLQETQYF.

The J gene is TRBJ2-3, the V gene TRBV6-5; D may correspond to TRBD1 or TRBD2 (5 bases each). The germline V gene has CDR1 MNHEY and CDR2 SVGAGI. Trimming cost V 2 bases and J 2 bases, with 11 bases left between them. CDR3 length: 15 residues. CDR3 in DNA: TGTGCCAGCAGTTACGCTGGGGGACCCACAGATACGCAGTATTTT. Translation gives CASSYAGGPTDTQYF.

This clone was seen a handful of times. This chain uses TRBV2 with TRBJ1-2; D uncertain. V gave up 8 bases and J gave up 2 bases, with 9 bases separating them. CDR3 length: 12 amino acids. Germline V gives CDR1 SNHLY, CDR2 FYNNEI. The CDR3 DNA follows: TGTGCCAGCGCGCAGATCAACTATGGCTACACCTTC. Protein sequence: CASAQINYGYTF.

The chain couples TRBV5-4 to TRBJ1-1; possibly TRBD1 for D (5 bases). The germline V and J ends were trimmed by 4 bases and 6 bases, with 10 bases remaining between them. CDR1 SGHNT and CDR2 YYREEE come from the germline V gene (reference sequence). CDR3 length: 12 amino acids. The CDR3 region has the DNA TGTGCCAGCAGCGGGGGACGGTCTGAAGCTTTCTTT. Protein: CASSGGRSEAFF.

The gene calls are TRBV2 and TRBJ1-6; D gene ambiguous. The CDR3 consists of 17 residues. Trimming stripped 5 bases from V and 4 bases from J, with 18 bases between. CDR1 and CDR2 from the germline V gene are SNHLY and FYNNEI. The DNA of the CDR3 is TGTGCCAGCAGTCGGGCAGCTACGAAGGGATATAATTCACCCCTCCACTTT. Translating it yields CASSRAATKGYNSPLHF.

This clone was seen only a few times. The chain employs TRBV28 and TRBJ2-3; D perhaps matches TRBD1 (6 bases). The V end was cut by 2 bases, the J end by 4 bases, with 13 bases between. Germline V gene sequence: CDR1 MDHEN, CDR2 SYDVKM. The CDR3 extends over 15 amino acids. The CDR3: CASSLIQGAADTQYF. CDR3 bases: TGTGCCAGCAGTTTAATACAGGGTGCGGCAGATACGCAGTATTTT.

The chain uses TRBV9 and TRBJ2-1; D perhaps matches TRBD1 (5 bases). Germline lookup yields CDR1 SGDLS and CDR2 YYNGEE. V shed 5 bases and J shed 0 bases, with 12 bases lying between them. The CDR3 loop spans 15 amino acids. The CDR3 sequence is CASRPTGSSYNEQFF. The CDR3 nucleotides read TGTGCCAGCAGACCAACAGGCAGCTCCTACAATGAGCAGTTCTTC. Combining the CDR3 with reference TRBV9 and TRBJ2-1 gives the whole variable domain DSGVTQTPKHLITATGQRVTLRCSPRSGDLSVYWYQQSLDQGLQFLIQYYNGEERAKGNILERFSAQQFPDLHSELNLSSLELGDSALYFCASRPTGSSYNEQFFGPGTRLTVL.

The chain carries TRBV2 and TRBJ2-7; D uncertain. The CDR3 runs 14 residues. The V gene lost 5 bases and the J gene lost 0 bases, with 11 bases spanning the gap. Germline CDR1 reads SNHLY; CDR2 reads FYNNEI. The CDR3 sequence is CASSKDGSSYEQYF. For the CDR3, the DNA is TGTGCCAGCAGTAAAGACGGCAGCTCCTACGAGCAGTACTTC.